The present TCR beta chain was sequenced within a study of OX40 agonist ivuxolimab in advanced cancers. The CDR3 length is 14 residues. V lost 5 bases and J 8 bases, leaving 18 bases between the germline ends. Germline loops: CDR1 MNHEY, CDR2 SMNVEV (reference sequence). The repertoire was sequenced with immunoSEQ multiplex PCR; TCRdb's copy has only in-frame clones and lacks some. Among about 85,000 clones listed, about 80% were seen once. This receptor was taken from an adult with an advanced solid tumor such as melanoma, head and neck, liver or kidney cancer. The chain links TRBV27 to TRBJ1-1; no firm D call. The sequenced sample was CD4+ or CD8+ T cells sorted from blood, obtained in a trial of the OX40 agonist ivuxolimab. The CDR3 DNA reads TGTGCCAGCAGTCCAACATCCACGGGTGCGGAAGCTTTCTTT. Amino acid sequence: CASSPTSTGAEAFF.